These 27 T cell receptor beta chains share one sample of origin, sequenced in a study of beta chain features in type 1 diabetes. The authors reverse transcribed all of the isolated RNA, so sequencing captured expressed TCRB transcripts. TCRdb's copy holds only in-frame clones and misses some; the assay was immunoSEQ multiplex PCR. The sample has over 500,000 clones; roughly 16% are singletons. The source material was naive CD4+ T cells from blood. The receptors were sampled from a man between 18 and 29 years old in good health.

J is TRBJ1-2 and V is TRBV11-2, with 7 positions matching TRBD1. The germline CDR1 and CDR2 sequences are SGHAT and FQNNGV. The CDR3 covers 13 residues. V shed 2 bases, J shed 4 bases, and the junction held 1 base outside the gene matches. CDR3 amino acids: CASSLRTGYGYTF. CDR3 DNA: TGTGCCAGCAGCTTAAGGACAGGCTATGGCTACACCTTC.

This clone was observed a few times. The chain employs TRBV15 and TRBJ2-1, with D hard to call. Per germline, CDR1 LNHNV and CDR2 YYDKDF (reference sequence). V lost 5 bases, J lost 6 bases, and 11 bases lay in between. The CDR3 is made up of 13 amino acids. CDR3 nucleotides: TGTGCCACCAGCCGAGCGACATCCAATGAGCAGTTCTTC. Residues: CATSRATSNEQFF.

The chain has TRBV7-9 and TRBJ2-1; TRBD1 agrees at 9 bases. Germline assignment: CDR1 SEHNR and CDR2 FQNEAQ (reference sequence). The V and J ends lost 2 bases and 4 bases, in that order; junction bases with no gene match: 3. The CDR3 has 15 residues. This CDR3 is CASSLWDRAYNEQFF. CDR3 nucleotides: TGTGCCAGCAGCTTATGGGACAGGGCTTACAATGAGCAGTTCTTC.

V is TRBV19 and J is TRBJ1-3, with a weak D call TRBD1 (6 bases). V was clipped by 8 bases and J by 2 bases, with 16 bases between them. Per the germline V gene, CDR1 is LNHDA and CDR2 is SQIVND (reference sequence). CDR3 length: 15 amino acids. The CDR3, as DNA: TGTGCCAGTGTAACAGGGCCTGGACCTGGAAACACCATATATTTT. Amino acid sequence: CASVTGPGPGNTIYF.

At least ten counts were recorded for this clone. The chain couples TRBV29-1 to TRBJ2-6; no clear D. Germline CDR1 is SQVTM and CDR2 is ANQGSEA. The CDR3 has 9 amino acids. DNA of the CDR3: TGCAAGGTGGCCAACGTCCTGACTTTC. The encoded protein is CKVANVLTF. The complete variable domain, with remaining parts taken from reference TRBV29-1 and TRBJ2-6, reads SAVISQKPSRDICQRGTSLTIQCQVDSQVTMMFWYRQQPGQSLTLIATANQGSEATYESGFVIDKFPISRPNLTFSTLTVSNMSPEDSSIYLCKVANVLTFGAGSRLTVL.

This clone was observed a handful of times. The chain carries TRBV5-1 and TRBJ2-1, with unresolved D. From germline, CDR1 is SGHRS and CDR2 YFSETQ. The CDR3 spans 15 residues. Trimming took off 3 bases at V and 0 bases at J, with 10 bases between the two ends. The CDR3 sequence: CASSSDWSSYNEQFF. In nucleotides, the CDR3 is TGCGCCAGCAGCTCAGACTGGAGCTCCTACAATGAGCAGTTCTTC.

V gene TRBV7-9 combines with J gene TRBJ1-5; 7 bases map to TRBD1. With 4 bases clipped from V and 4 bases from J, the junction kept 10 bases outside the gene matches. CDR1 and CDR2 from the germline V gene are SEHNR and FQNEAQ (reference sequence). The CDR3 runs 16 residues. Here the CDR3 reads CASSSQRTGINQPQHF. The CDR3 DNA sequence: TGTGCCAGCAGCTCGCAGAGGACAGGAATTAATCAGCCCCAGCATTTT.

This chain joins TRBV14 and TRBJ2-5, with D possibly TRBD1 on 5 matching bases. V lost 0 bases and J 7 bases, leaving 18 bases between the germline ends. The CDR3 spans 16 residues. CDR1 is SGHDN, CDR2 FVKESK, per germline. This chain's CDR3 is CASSQDYEQASMTQYF. Written as DNA, the CDR3 is TGTGCCAGCAGCCAAGATTATGAACAGGCATCGATGACCCAGTACTTC. Combining the CDR3 with reference TRBV14 and TRBJ2-5 gives the whole variable domain EAGVTQFPSHSVIEKGQTVTLRCDPISGHDNLYWYRRVMGKEIKFLLHFVKESKQDESGMPNNRFLAERTGGTYSTLKVQPAELEDSGVYFCASSQDYEQASMTQYFGPGTRLLVL.

The chain employs TRBV7-2 and TRBJ2-7; 9 nucleotides match TRBD1. V shed 0 bases and J 4 bases; nucleotides not matched to a gene: 10. CDR3 size: 17 residues. Looked up from germline, CDR1 is SGHTA and CDR2 is FQGNSA. The CDR3 region is CASSLATPGQGWYEQYF. The CDR3 DNA sequence: TGTGCCAGCAGCTTAGCCACTCCGGGACAGGGTTGGTACGAGCAGTACTTC. Combining the CDR3 with reference TRBV7-2 and TRBJ2-7 gives the whole variable domain GAGVSQSPSNKVTEKGKDVELRCDPISGHTALYWYRQSLGQGLEFLIYFQGNSAPDKSGLPSDRFSAERTGGSVSTLTIQRTQQEDSAVYLCASSLATPGQGWYEQYFGPGTRLTVT.

The chain is built from TRBV15 and TRBJ2-3; perhaps TRBD1 as D (5 bases). Germline CDR1 reads LNHNV; CDR2 reads YYDKDF (reference sequence). The CDR3 runs to 15 residues. The V end was cut by 1 base, the J end by 2 bases, with 10 bases between. In nucleotides, the CDR3 is TGTGCCACCAGCAGAGTTCAGGGATCCACAGATACGCAGTATTTT. This gives the protein CATSRVQGSTDTQYF.

The chain uses TRBV25-1 and TRBJ2-2, with 9 positions matching TRBD2. CDR1 is MGHDK and CDR2 is SYGVNS in the germline V gene. The CDR3 is 14 amino acids. The J segment lost 1 base and the V segment lost 6 bases, leaving 0 bases of the junction unmatched. The CDR3 region has the DNA TGTGCCAGCAGACTAGCGGGGAACACCGGGGAGCTGTTTTTT. Protein product: CASRLAGNTGELFF.

Points on this clone: This CDR3 is also generated by other DNA sequences in the sample. This chain joins TRBV30 and TRBJ1-2; possibly TRBD1 for D (5 bases). Germline assignment: CDR1 GTSNPN and CDR2 SVGIG (reference sequence). V lost 0 bases, J lost 4 bases, and 6 bases lay in between. The CDR3 contains 12 residues. In DNA form, the CDR3 reads TGTGCCTGGAGTGTGGGGGGCTATGGCTACACCTTC. Protein: CAWSVGGYGYTF.

The rearrangement links TRBV10-3 to TRBJ2-1; D uncertain. CDR1 ENHRY and CDR2 SYGVKD come from the germline V gene. This CDR3 has 14 residues. With 4 bases removed from V and 0 bases from J, the gap between germline ends came to 7 bases. Here the CDR3 DNA reads TGTGCCATCAGTGTCCCCGGCTCCTACAATGAGCAGTTCTTC. Translating gives CAISVPGSYNEQFF.

Remarks on this clone: A read error is likely here: a far larger clone is one base away. The chain combines TRBV5-5 with TRBJ2-5; D unclear. The V gene lost 2 bases and the J gene lost 4 bases, with 3 bases spanning the gap. CDR3 length equals 11 residues. Germline-derived CDR1 and CDR2 are SGHKS and YYEKEE (reference sequence). CDR3 protein: CASSLVETQYF. The DNA for the CDR3 is TGTGCCAGCAGCTTAGTAGAGACCCAGTACTTC.

This clone has just a few counts. The J gene is TRBJ1-2, the V gene TRBV6-5, with 7 bases lining up with TRBD1. The CDR3 loop spans 12 amino acids. Trimming cost V 2 bases and J 7 bases; bases outside gene matches: 1. Per germline, CDR1 MNHEY and CDR2 SVGAGI. The CDR3 DNA follows: TGTGCCAGCAGTTACAGGGGGCTTGGCTACACCTTC. Translation gives CASSYRGLGYTF.

This clone occurred a few times. The chain combines TRBV27 with TRBJ1-2, with 7 nucleotides matching TRBD1. Per the germline V gene, CDR1 is MNHEY and CDR2 is SMNVEV (reference sequence). This CDR3 contains 12 residues. The V segment lost 8 bases and the J segment 3 bases; nucleotides outside the gene matches: 3. CDR3 residues: CASSDRYYGYTF. Written as DNA, the CDR3 is TGTGCCAGCTCGGACAGGTACTATGGCTACACCTTC.

This rearrangement joins TRBV7-8 to TRBJ1-6; no clear D gene. There are 15 residues in the CDR3. Germline V gene lookup returns CDR1 SGHVS and CDR2 FQNEAQ. The germline V and J ends were trimmed by 4 bases and 9 bases, with 16 bases remaining between them. The CDR3 DNA reads as TGTGCCAGCAGCTCCTCCGGACGATGGGGTTCACCCCTCCACTTT. Protein sequence: CASSSSGRWGSPLHF.

This clone was observed a few times. The chain recombines TRBV4-1 with TRBJ1-1; D is unclear. CDR3 length: 14 residues. Germline loops: CDR1 MGHRA, CDR2 YSYEKL. The ends were cut back, 0 bases at V and 4 bases at J, with 9 bases in the middle. This CDR3 is CASSQDPFGTEAFF. CDR3 DNA sequence: TGCGCCAGCAGCCAAGATCCGTTCGGCACTGAAGCTTTCTTT.

The chain links TRBV19 to TRBJ2-2; the D call may be TRBD1 or TRBD2 (6 bases each). The ends were cut back, 7 bases at V and 0 bases at J, with 9 bases in the middle. CDR3 length equals 14 residues. Germline V gene lookup returns CDR1 LNHDA and CDR2 SQIVND (reference sequence). The DNA of the CDR3 is TGTGCCAGTAATAGGGGGGCGAACACCGGGGAGCTGTTTTTT. Amino acids: CASNRGANTGELFF.

The chain employs TRBV7-2 and TRBJ1-2; D is possibly TRBD1 (6 bases). The CDR3 runs 13 residues. V lost 2 bases and J 7 bases, leaving 11 bases between the germline ends. The germline CDR1 and CDR2 sequences are SGHTA and FQGNSA. CDR3 residues: CASSLQGISGYTF. For the CDR3, the DNA is TGTGCCAGCAGCTTACAGGGGATCTCTGGCTACACCTTC.

This clone occurred a few times. The chain links TRBV7-2 to TRBJ2-3; D possibly corresponds to TRBD1 (6 bases). V was cut by 5 bases and J by 3 bases, with 9 bases left in between. The germline V gene has CDR1 SGHTA and CDR2 FQGNSA. This CDR3 has 13 residues. The CDR3: CASSSDRTDTQYF. CDR3 DNA: TGTGCCAGCAGCAGTGACAGGACAGATACGCAGTATTTT.

A few counts support this clone. The CDR3: CASSQARLGYTGELFF. The CDR3 DNA reads as TGCGCCAGCAGCCAAGCGCGACTAGGATACACCGGGGAGCTGTTTTTT. The chain carries TRBV4-3 and TRBJ2-2; tentatively, D is TRBD2 (6 bases). Trimming stripped 1 base from V and 3 bases from J, with 12 bases between. Germline V gene lookup returns CDR1 LGHNA and CDR2 YSLEER. This CDR3 has 16 amino acids.

This clone was detected a few times. The chain links TRBV6-5 to TRBJ1-5; 10 bases are a match to TRBD1. The CDR3 sequence is 15 residues long. From germline, CDR1 is MNHEY and CDR2 SVGAGI. Losses at the gene ends were 5 bases for V and 7 bases for J; bases not matched to a gene: 8. CDR3 coding DNA: TGTGCCAGCAGTACCAGGGACAGGGGAAGACAGCCCCAGCATTTT. This codes for CASSTRDRGRQPQHF.

This sequence joins TRBV19 and TRBJ2-5; D is ambiguous. The V gene lost 3 bases and the J gene lost 1 base, with 12 bases spanning the gap. CDR3 length equals 15 residues. Germline CDR1 LNHDA, CDR2 SQIVND (reference sequence). CDR3: CASSMVLGPQETQYF. DNA for the CDR3: TGTGCCAGTAGTATGGTGCTCGGGCCCCAAGAGACCCAGTACTTC.

The gene calls are TRBV9 and TRBJ2-7; D may match TRBD1 or TRBD2 (5 bases each). The CDR3 has 12 residues. V dropped 4 bases and J dropped 5 bases, with 10 bases sitting between them. Germline V gene lookup returns CDR1 SGDLS and CDR2 YYNGEE. This CDR3 reads CASSTRDDEQYF. CDR3 DNA: TGTGCCAGCAGCACCCGGGACGACGAGCAGTACTTC.

V and J are TRBV28 and TRBJ2-7; TRBD1 might be the D (5 bases). The germline gives CDR1 MDHEN, CDR2 SYDVKM. This CDR3 is built from 12 residues. Deletions cut 6 bases from V and 6 bases from J, with 12 bases between. The CDR3 DNA sequence: TGTGCCAGCAGCCGACAGTTTTTCGAGCAGTACTTC. Encoded protein: CASSRQFFEQYF.

The CDR3 nucleotides are TGTGCCAGCAGCCAAGCGACAGTGAATAATGAAAAACTGTTTTTT. Translated, it gives CASSQATVNNEKLFF. The J gene is TRBJ1-4, the V gene TRBV4-2; TRBD1 might be the D (5 bases). The CDR3 spans 15 residues. Trimming pared 1 base from V and 4 bases from J, leaving 10 bases between. Germline V gives CDR1 LGHNA, CDR2 YNFKEQ.